A single sample is the source of the 29 T cell receptor beta chains below, sequenced in a study of response to subunit inactivated influenza vaccine. One entry per CDR3 protein results from TCRdb running MiXCR on the RT-PCR reads. Of about 520,000 distinct CDR3 sequences in the sample, approximately 24% were seen once. This sample comprised CD4+ T cells sorted from PBMCs, obtained approximately 5 days after vaccination. These receptors all come from a man aged 45-65 years who received an inactivated influenza vaccine.

This clonotype was detected a few times. The J gene is TRBJ2-5, the V gene TRBV12-3 or TRBV12-4; D not resolved. V lost 3 bases, J lost 1 base, and 15 bases lay in between. This CDR3 spans 16 amino acids. CDR3 bases: TGTGCCAGCAGTTTTTCCGGACGGGTTATCCAAGAGACCCAGTACTTC. Protein product: CASSFSGRVIQETQYF.

On this clonotype: Its ends do not fully match the called genes, so a read error is possible. The chain uses TRBV12-3 or TRBV12-4 and TRBJ1-4; tentatively, D is TRBD1 (5 bases). The CDR3 is 15 residues long. This CDR3 is CASGLAGQGGEKLFF. In DNA, the CDR3 is TGTGCCAGCGGTTTAGCGGGCCAGGGCGGGGAAAAACTGTTTTTT.

The table lists this clonotype with a few counts. J is TRBJ2-6 and V is TRBV4-3; 7 bases are a match to TRBD1. The CDR3 totals 18 residues. The germline V gene encodes CDR1 LGHNA and CDR2 YSLEER. The ends lost 4 bases at V and 5 bases at J; junction bases unmatched: 14. CDR3 amino acids: CASSPRDSLVWRANVLTF. In DNA, the CDR3 is TGCGCCAGCAGCCCCCGGGACAGCCTTGTCTGGCGGGCCAACGTCCTGACTTTC.

CDR3 protein: CASSDGTGDVYEQYF. In DNA, the CDR3 is TGTGCCAGCAGTGATGGGACAGGCGACGTCTACGAGCAGTACTTC. The chain couples TRBV6-2 or TRBV6-3 to TRBJ2-7, with TRBD1 matching over 8 bases. Trimming cost V 5 bases and J 3 bases; bases outside gene matches: 9. The CDR3 covers 15 residues. Germline-derived CDR1 and CDR2 are MNHEY and SVGEGT.

The J gene is TRBJ2-7, the V gene TRBV2; D is unresolved. Per the germline V gene, CDR1 is SNHLY and CDR2 is FYNNEI. V lost 2 bases to trimming and J lost 0 bases, with 8 bases between them. CDR3 length: 14 residues. Here the CDR3 DNA reads TGTGCCAGCAGTGAACAGGCGAACTCCTACGAGCAGTACTTC. Protein: CASSEQANSYEQYF.

V gene TRBV6-1 combines with J gene TRBJ2-7, with D possibly called TRBD1 or TRBD2 (5 bases each). V gave up 4 bases and J gave up 5 bases, with 12 bases separating them. The CDR3 loop spans 13 amino acids. CDR1 and CDR2 (germline): MNHNS, SASEGT. In DNA form, the CDR3 reads TGTGCCAGCAGTGGACAGCCGGAGGACGAGCAGTACTTC. Translation: CASSGQPEDEQYF.

This clonotype was detected only a few times. The V gene is TRBV7-6, the J gene TRBJ2-3; 10 bases align to TRBD2. This CDR3 is 16 amino acids long. From germline, CDR1 is SGHVS and CDR2 FNYEAQ. Trimming at V came to 5 bases and at J to 1 base, leaving 6 bases not matched to a gene. In DNA form, the CDR3 reads TGTGCCAGCAGCAAATCTAGCGGGGGACGCACAGATACGCAGTATTTT. This translates into CASSKSSGGRTDTQYF.

This rearrangement joins TRBV6-2 or TRBV6-3 to TRBJ2-7; no definite D call. Looked up from germline, CDR1 is MNHEY and CDR2 is SVGEGT. V lost 2 bases and J 6 bases, leaving 17 bases between the germline ends. There are 15 residues in the CDR3. CDR3 residues: CASSYQSGPFGEQYF. The CDR3 DNA sequence: TGTGCCAGCAGTTACCAATCGGGCCCCTTTGGCGAGCAGTACTTC.

A few counts support this clonotype. The J gene is TRBJ1-3, the V gene TRBV10-3; D is uncertain. The CDR3 has 15 amino acids. Trimming stripped 4 bases from V and 0 bases from J, with 10 bases between. Germline-derived CDR1 and CDR2 are ENHRY and SYGVKD. In DNA, the CDR3 is TGTGCCATCAGTGGCTTAGGGTACTCTGGAAACACCATATATTTT. It yields the protein CAISGLGYSGNTIYF.

The chain carries TRBV11-2 and TRBJ2-7, with 7 positions matching TRBD1. This CDR3 spans 15 amino acids. Trimming at V came to 6 bases and at J to 4 bases, leaving 12 bases not matched to a gene. Germline loops: CDR1 SGHAT, CDR2 FQNNGV. CDR3 DNA: TGTGCCAGCAGGCCTTACGGGACAGTGAAATACGAGCAGTACTTC. It translates to CASRPYGTVKYEQYF.

The rearrangement links TRBV7-2 to TRBJ2-7, with D possibly TRBD1 on 5 matching bases. CDR3 length: 14 amino acids. V was pared by 1 base and J by 5 bases, with 12 bases between. CDR1 and CDR2 from the germline V gene are SGHTA and FQGNSA. The DNA for the CDR3 is TGTGCCAGCAGCTTAGTGGGCAGGGCCCACGAGCAGTACTTC. This gives the protein CASSLVGRAHEQYF.

This clonotype turned up a few times. The rearrangement joins TRBV24-1 to TRBJ2-5, with 7 bases identical to TRBD1. Looked up from germline, CDR1 is KGHDR and CDR2 is SFDVKD. J was trimmed by 4 bases and V by 4 bases; bases with no gene match: 5. The CDR3 totals 14 residues. The CDR3 nucleotides read TGTGCCACCAGTGACGACAGGGTGGCAGAGACCCAGTACTTC. This codes for CATSDDRVAETQYF.

This clonotype was observed a few times. V is TRBV6-5 and J is TRBJ2-2, with D possibly matching TRBD1 (6 bases). Germline V lookup: CDR1 MNHEY, CDR2 SVGAGI. V gave up 4 bases and J gave up 0 bases, with 12 bases separating them. CDR3 size: 16 residues. CDR3 bases: TGTGCCAGCAGTTTACTTGGGGGCTCGAACACCGGGGAGCTGTTTTTT. Translation gives CASSLLGGSNTGELFF.

This chain connects TRBV6-2 or TRBV6-3 to TRBJ1-5, with a possible D match to TRBD1 (5 bases). The CDR3 covers 17 residues. V was cut by 5 bases and J by 2 bases, with 19 bases left in between. In germline, CDR1 is MNHEY, CDR2 SVGEGT. CDR3 protein: CASSTMAWGGGNQPQHF. The CDR3 DNA follows: TGTGCCAGCAGTACTATGGCCTGGGGCGGGGGCAATCAGCCCCAGCATTTT.

The rearrangement links TRBV5-1 to TRBJ1-1; no definite D call. Germline loops: CDR1 SGHRS, CDR2 YFSETQ. Trimming cost V 7 bases and J 0 bases, with 13 bases left between them. The CDR3 covers 14 residues. CDR3 nucleotide sequence: TGCGCCAGCGGTACTGGTGGGATGAACACTGAAGCTTTCTTT. It is translated as CASGTGGMNTEAFF.

This clonotype was seen only a few times. The chain employs TRBV12-3 or TRBV12-4 and TRBJ1-2; D is unclear. V lost 5 bases, J lost 6 bases, and 10 bases lay in between. CDR3 length equals 12 residues. CDR3 sequence: CASSPGFHGYTF. CDR3 coding DNA: TGTGCCAGCAGTCCCGGATTTCATGGCTACACCTTC.

This clonotype came up a few times. The rearrangement links TRBV6-4 to TRBJ2-1; 8 bases match TRBD1. J lost 6 bases, V lost 5 bases, and 6 bases had no gene match. CDR1 MRHNA and CDR2 SNTAGT come from the germline V gene. This CDR3 is built from 14 residues. In nucleotides, the CDR3 is TGTGCCAGCAGTCAACAGGGGGGATTCAATGAGCAGTTCTTC. Translated: CASSQQGGFNEQFF.

This chain links TRBV10-3 with TRBJ2-7; perhaps TRBD2 as D (5 bases). Looked up from germline, CDR1 is ENHRY and CDR2 is SYGVKD. The CDR3 spans 13 residues. The V gene lost 0 bases and the J gene lost 5 bases, with 8 bases spanning the gap. CDR3 nucleotides: TGTGCCATCAGTGAGTCCGGACTGGACGAGCAGTACTTC. It translates to CAISESGLDEQYF.

The CDR3: CASSLTGTVFYEQYF. CDR3 coding DNA: TGCGCCAGCAGCTTGACGGGGACAGTCTTTTACGAGCAGTACTTC. J is TRBJ2-7 and V is TRBV5-1; 7 bases fit TRBD1. The CDR3 is 15 residues long. Germline CDR1 is SGHRS and CDR2 is YFSETQ. After removal of 1 base from V and 4 bases from J, the junction contained 8 bases not matched to a gene.

The chain employs TRBV10-2 and TRBJ2-1; a possible D gene is TRBD2 (5 bases). Germline lookup yields CDR1 WSHSY and CDR2 SAAADI. V was cut by 4 bases and J by 4 bases, with 11 bases left in between. CDR3 length: 14 amino acids. CDR3 residues: CASSGAASYNEQFF. The DNA of the CDR3 is TGCGCCAGCAGTGGAGCGGCTTCTTACAATGAGCAGTTCTTC.

In this sample, this clonotype turned up a few times. V gene TRBV5-1 combines with J gene TRBJ1-2, with 9 bases matching TRBD1. The CDR3 has 16 amino acids. Per the germline V gene, CDR1 is SGHRS and CDR2 is YFSETQ. The V segment lost 3 bases and the J segment 0 bases; nucleotides outside the gene matches: 6. Written as DNA, the CDR3 is TGCGCCAGCAGCTCGGGACAGGGCCCAGCTAACTATGGCTACACCTTC. It encodes CASSSGQGPANYGYTF.

This clonotype was detected only a few times. The rearrangement joins TRBV4-3 to TRBJ1-2; TRBD1 aligns across 7 bases. This CDR3 region has 16 residues. CDR1 and CDR2 from the germline V gene are LGHNA and YSLEER. The V and J ends lost 3 bases and 0 bases, in that order; junction bases with no gene match: 7. CDR3 sequence: CASSHRGQATNYGYTF. CDR3 bases: TGCGCCAGCAGCCATCGAGGACAGGCTACTAACTATGGCTACACCTTC.

The rearrangement uses TRBV10-1 and TRBJ1-2, with TRBD1 identical over 8 bases. Germline assignment: CDR1 WNHNN and CDR2 SYGVQD (reference sequence). The V gene end was trimmed by 2 bases and the J gene end by 8 bases; junction bases not matched to a gene: 4. The CDR3 has 13 amino acids. The CDR3 nucleotides read TGCGCCAGCAGTGAGAGGACAGGGAGCGGCTACACCTTC. This translates into CASSERTGSGYTF.

The V and J genes are TRBV7-8 and TRBJ2-5; possible D gene TRBD1, 5 bases. The germline V gene encodes CDR1 SGHVS and CDR2 FQNEAQ. The V end lost 4 bases, the J end lost 3 bases, and 9 bases lay between the germline ends. The CDR3 loop spans 13 amino acids. CDR3 sequence: CASSSPGKETQYF. For the CDR3, the DNA is TGTGCCAGCAGCTCGCCAGGGAAAGAGACCCAGTACTTC.

In this sample, this clonotype turned up a few times. The rearrangement joins TRBV20-1 to TRBJ2-1, with TRBD2 identical over 9 bases. Trimming cost V 3 bases and J 6 bases; bases outside gene matches: 9. Germline values: CDR1 DFQATT, CDR2 SNEGSKA (reference sequence). CDR3 length: 15 amino acids. The CDR3 is CSARNMGTSLNEQFF. The CDR3 bases are TGCAGTGCTAGGAACATGGGGACTAGCCTCAATGAGCAGTTCTTC.

This clonotype was recorded at least ten times. V and J are TRBV24-1 and TRBJ2-2; 7 bases match TRBD2. The junction had 11 bases not matched to a gene; V was cut back by 5 bases and J by 6 bases. The CDR3 has 16 amino acids. CDR1 and CDR2 (germline): KGHDR, SFDVKD. The CDR3 loop reads CATSAPGRGNAGELFF. The CDR3 DNA sequence: TGTGCCACCAGTGCCCCGGGGAGGGGTAACGCCGGGGAGCTGTTTTTT.

The V gene is TRBV5-1, the J gene TRBJ2-3, with 8 bases matching TRBD1. Germline loops: CDR1 SGHRS, CDR2 YFSETQ. V shed 4 bases, J shed 6 bases, and the junction held 16 bases outside the gene matches. The CDR3 runs 17 residues. CDR3 coding DNA: TGCGCCAGCAGCCCCCGGGGCAGGGGGCAATTTCTGGATACGCAGTATTTT. It is translated as CASSPRGRGQFLDTQYF.

The V gene is TRBV20-1, the J gene TRBJ1-5, with D hard to call. The CDR3 sequence is 13 residues long. The V and J ends lost 3 bases and 0 bases respectively, with 6 bases between them. Looked up from germline, CDR1 is DFQATT and CDR2 is SNEGSKA (reference sequence). CDR3 nucleotide sequence: TGCAGTGCTAGTCCGGATAGCAATCAGCCCCAGCATTTT. Protein sequence: CSASPDSNQPQHF.

This clonotype has only a few counts. This chain connects TRBV2 to TRBJ2-1, with TRBD2 identical over 10 bases. Germline-derived CDR1 and CDR2 are SNHLY and FYNNEI. V was clipped by 3 bases and J by 4 bases; unmatched bases: 3. The CDR3 sequence is 15 residues long. The CDR3: CASSEERGGYNEQFF. The CDR3, as DNA: TGTGCCAGCAGTGAGGAGCGGGGGGGTTACAATGAGCAGTTCTTC.